A selection of T cell receptor beta chains follows, all from one sample in a study of CD4 T cells in relation to SARS-CoV-2 and coronaviruses. TCRdb's table, derived via immunoSEQ multiplex PCR, lists solely in-frame clones and lacks some. The sample includes 30,000 to 40,000 clones, over 75% seen only once; the top ten take around 21%. Antigens of these TCRs are unknown. The sample consisted of memory CD4+ T cells from PBMCs, cultured in vitro. All receptors derive from an adult with COVID-19. CDR3s include the opening cysteine and the closing phenylalanine or tryptophan. Each record gives: J gene, clone size, V gene, D gene, CDR3 protein, CDR3 DNA. D genes are given only for firm matches. Clone size is shown for a subset of rows, as once, few, many or a class of expanded clone.

>TRBJ2-2|once|TRBV27|.
CASIGWNTGELFF
TGTGCCAGCATCGGGTGGAACACCGGGGAGCTGTTTTTT
>TRBJ2-7|.|TRBV5-8|.
CASSLALGGNEQYF
TGTGCCAGCAGCTTGGCCTTAGGGGGGAACGAGCAGTACTTC
>TRBJ1-5|.|TRBV28|.
CASSLGRNQPQHF
TGTGCCAGCAGTTTAGGTCGGAATCAGCCCCAGCATTTT
>TRBJ2-7|.|TRBV5-1|.
CASSSARHYEQYF
TGCGCCAGCAGCTCCGCGCGCCACTACGAGCAGTACTTC
>TRBJ1-3|.|TRBV5-1|TRBD1
CASSLFPRQGDSGNTIYF
TGCGCCAGCAGCTTGTTCCCCCGACAGGGAGATTCTGGAAACACCATATATTTT
>TRBJ2-2|.|TRBV18|TRBD2
CASSQNSGSSGELFF
TGTGCCAGCTCACAAAATAGCGGGAGTTCCGGGGAGCTGTTTTTT
>TRBJ1-1|once|TRBV7-7|TRBD1
CASSATGRDRGMNTEAFF
TGTGCTAGCAGCGCGACCGGTCGGGACAGGGGAATGAACACTGAAGCTTTCTTT
>TRBJ1-5|.|TRBV6-6|.
CASSHLPWTEGVGNQPQHF
TGTGCCAGCAGTCACCTCCCCTGGACTGAGGGGGTAGGCAATCAGCCCCAGCATTTT
>TRBJ2-3|.|TRBV6-2/TRBV6-3|TRBD1
CASSYQSGGSDTQYF
TGTGCCAGCAGTTACCAGTCAGGGGGCTCGGATACGCAGTATTTT
>TRBJ2-7|.|TRBV27|TRBD1
CASSSPWTGGYNEQYF
TGTGCCAGCAGTTCCCCATGGACAGGGGGCTATAACGAGCAGTACTTC
>TRBJ2-3|.|TRBV6-5|TRBD2
CASTLTSGNHNTQYF
TGTGCCAGCACTCTAACCAGCGGGAATCACAATACGCAGTATTTT
>TRBJ1-1|.|TRBV29-1|.
CSVVGGNTEAFF
TGCAGCGTTGTGGGTGGAAACACTGAAGCTTTCTTT
>TRBJ1-5|few|TRBV9|.
CASSVEPQGNQPQHF
TGTGCCAGCAGCGTAGAGCCACAGGGCAATCAGCCCCAGCATTTT
>TRBJ2-1|.|TRBV5-1|TRBD2
CASSSLAGPIHEQFF
TGCGCCAGCAGTAGCCTAGCGGGACCCATCCATGAGCAGTTCTTC
>TRBJ1-5|once|TRBV19|.
CASSGRGGDQPQHF
TGTGCCAGTAGTGGCAGGGGCGGGGATCAGCCCCAGCATTTT
>TRBJ2-7|.|TRBV29-1|.
CSAVLGPTYEQYF
TGCAGCGCCGTCTTGGGACCGACCTACGAGCAGTACTTC
>TRBJ2-1|.|TRBV6-5|TRBD2
CASSYGLAGVNEQFF
TGTGCCAGCAGTTACGGGCTAGCGGGAGTCAATGAGCAGTTCTTC
>TRBJ2-2|few|TRBV19|TRBD2
CASSIRLWTSGSLFRNTGELFF
TGTGCCAGTAGTATCCGCCTGTGGACTAGCGGGAGTTTATTCAGGAACACCGGGGAGCTGTTTTTT
>TRBJ2-3|.|TRBV13|.
CASSRLGGVLNTQYF
TGTGCCAGCAGCCGACTCGGCGGTGTTTTGAATACGCAGTATTTT
>TRBJ2-1|.|TRBV7-9|TRBD2
CASSLARSGGSHEQFF
TGTGCCAGCAGCTTAGCCCGGTCGGGAGGTTCCCATGAGCAGTTCTTC
>TRBJ1-5|once|TRBV15|.
CATSRDRGDLLYQPQHF
TGTGCCACCAGCAGAGATAGGGGGGATCTGCTATATCAGCCCCAGCATTTT
>TRBJ2-2|.|TRBV18|.
CASSPMRAGDTGELFF
TGTGCCAGCTCACCAATGAGGGCAGGGGACACCGGGGAGCTGTTTTTT
>TRBJ2-1|.|TRBV28|.
CASSSGTELYNEQFF
TGTGCCAGCAGTTCCGGGACGGAGCTCTACAATGAGCAGTTCTTC
>TRBJ2-2|.|TRBV28|TRBD2
CASSFSFSGANTGELFF
TGTGCCAGCAGTTTTAGCTTCAGCGGGGCGAACACCGGGGAGCTGTTTTTT
>TRBJ2-1|few|TRBV28|TRBD2
CASSLTFGSGRGWGGEQFF
TGTGCCAGCAGTCTGACCTTTGGGAGCGGGAGAGGGTGGGGTGGTGAGCAGTTCTTC
>TRBJ2-1|.|TRBV6-1|.
CASSEHNEQFF
TGTGCCAGCAGTGAGCATAATGAGCAGTTCTTC
>TRBJ2-7|.|TRBV18|.
CASSPSGEASYEQYF
TGTGCCAGCTCACCCTCAGGGGAAGCTTCCTACGAGCAGTACTTC
>TRBJ2-2|.|TRBV2|.
CASMLNRGARTGELFF
TGTGCCAGCATGTTGAATCGGGGGGCTCGTACCGGGGAGCTGTTTTTT
>TRBJ1-4|once|TRBV6-5|TRBD1
CASSYATGGNEKLFF
TGTGCCAGCAGTTACGCGACAGGGGGAAATGAAAAACTGTTTTTT
>TRBJ1-4|.|TRBV18|.
CASSRVNEKLFF
TGTGCCAGCTCGCGGGTCAATGAAAAACTGTTTTTT
>TRBJ1-5|.|TRBV2|TRBD1
CASSRQGYSNQPQHF
TGTGCCAGCAGTCGACAGGGATATAGCAATCAGCCCCAGCATTTT
>TRBJ2-1|.|TRBV5-3|.
CARSSSASVGTDGFF
TGTGCCAGAAGCTCATCCGCCTCGGTTGGGACCGACGGGTTCTTC
>TRBJ2-7|.|TRBV9|.
CASSQGSGEQYF
TGTGCCAGCAGCCAGGGGTCCGGCGAGCAGTACTTC
>TRBJ2-1|.|TRBV6-2/TRBV6-3|.
CASSFSGTSSYNEQFF
TGTGCCAGCAGTTTCTCCGGGACTTCTTCCTACAATGAGCAGTTCTTC
>TRBJ2-1|.|TRBV21-1|.
CASSGFKGGRALNEQFF
TGTGCCAGCAGCGGTTTTAAGGGAGGGAGGGCCCTCAATGAGCAGTTCTTC
>TRBJ2-7|.|TRBV7-9|.
CASSGRNRGSTSYEQYF
TGTGCCAGCAGCGGCCGTAACCGGGGCTCTACCTCCTACGAGCAGTACTTC
>TRBJ2-7|.|TRBV3-1/TRBV3-2|.
CASSQVRSSVKQYF
TGTGCCAGCAGCCAAGTCCGCTCCTCTGTAAAGCAGTACTTC
>TRBJ2-3|.|TRBV5-1|.
CASSIGTLDTQYF
TGCGCCAGCAGCATAGGGACTTTGGATACGCAGTATTTT
>TRBJ2-1|few|TRBV2|.
CASSDNTDEQFF
TGTGCCAGCAGTGACAATACCGATGAGCAGTTCTTC
>TRBJ2-1|.|TRBV9|TRBD2
CASSPPSGRGNEQFF
TGTGCCAGCAGCCCTCCTAGCGGGAGGGGGAATGAGCAGTTCTTC
>TRBJ1-5|.|TRBV2|.
CASSELVNSRDIRPQHF
TGTGCCAGCAGTGAATTAGTAAACAGTCGTGACATTAGGCCCCAGCATTTT
>TRBJ1-2|.|TRBV7-9|.
CASSLVYKNGYTF
TGTGCCAGCAGCTTAGTTTATAAGAATGGCTACACCTTC
>TRBJ2-5|.|TRBV5-1|TRBD1
CASSWGQGVGETQYF
TGCGCCAGCAGCTGGGGACAGGGGGTCGGAGAGACCCAGTACTTC